This entry lists 8 T cell receptor beta chains sequenced from one sample in a study of blood T cell repertoires in COVID-19. Repertoires were generated with immunoSEQ multiplex PCR, while TCRdb's copy carries only in-frame clones and drops some. In the table there are roughly 300,000 clones, about 87% of which are singletons. Sequenced: peripheral blood. These receptors were obtained from a middle-aged woman who had recovered from COVID-19.

This chain uses TRBV11-3 with TRBJ2-2; TRBD1 matches 10 bases. Germline CDR1 and CDR2: SGHNT and YENEEA. Trimming took 5 bases from V and 7 from J; bases not matched to a gene: 7. The CDR3 runs 15 residues. For the CDR3, the DNA is TGTGCCAGCAGCACTGGACAGGGGGGCGGCGGGGAGCTGTTTTTT. Its translation: CASSTGQGGGGELFF.

This chain connects TRBV19 to TRBJ1-5, with 10 bases matching TRBD1. J gave up 1 base and V 1 base, and 7 bases lay outside the gene matches. The CDR3 has 18 amino acids. Germline CDR1 LNHDA, CDR2 SQIVND (reference sequence). The CDR3 here is CASSIVGTGVRSNQPQHF. The CDR3 DNA follows: TGTGCCAGTAGTATAGTGGGGACAGGGGTTAGGAGCAATCAGCCCCAGCATTTT. The full variable domain, completed using reference TRBV19 and TRBJ1-5, is DGGITQSPKYLFRKEGQNVTLSCEQNLNHDAMYWYRQDPGQGLRLIYYSQIVNDFQKGDIAEGYSVSREKKESFPLTVTSAQKNPTAFYLCASSIVGTGVRSNQPQHFGDGTRLSIL.

The V gene is TRBV2, the J gene TRBJ2-7, with D tentatively TRBD1 (6 bases). Germline CDR1 reads SNHLY; CDR2 reads FYNNEI. This CDR3 is 12 amino acids long. Trimming removed 5 bases at V and 3 bases at J, with 8 bases between. This CDR3 reads CASSQQGYEQYF. The CDR3 DNA reads as TGTGCCAGCAGTCAACAGGGCTACGAGCAGTACTTC. Using reference TRBV2 and TRBJ2-7 for the parts outside the CDR3, the full variable domain is EPEVTQTPSHQVTQMGQEVILRCVPISNHLYFYWYRQILGQKVEFLVSFYNNEISEKSEIFDDQFSVERPDGSNFTLKIRSTKLEDSAMYFCASSQQGYEQYFGPGTRLTVT.

The chain combines TRBV5-1 with TRBJ2-1, with a possible D match to TRBD2 (6 bases). The CDR3 spans 15 residues. Germline values: CDR1 SGHRS, CDR2 YFSETQ. The V end lost 2 bases, the J end lost 5 bases, and 14 bases lay between the germline ends. The CDR3 loop reads CASSLLTPGDNEQFF. The DNA for the CDR3 is TGCGCCAGCAGCTTACTAACACCGGGAGACAATGAGCAGTTCTTC.

The V call is TRBV30, the J call TRBJ2-1, with TRBD2 matching 8 bases. Germline CDR1 reads GTSNPN; CDR2 reads SVGIG (reference sequence). The CDR3 runs to 14 residues. Trimming took 5 bases from V and 3 from J; bases not matched to a gene: 6. The CDR3 DNA reads TGTGCCTGGGTGCGGGGGGCCCGCTACAATGAGCAGTTCTTC. Amino acids: CAWVRGARYNEQFF.

V is TRBV6-6 and J is TRBJ1-1; 8 nucleotides match TRBD1. J lost 2 bases, V lost 5 bases, and 13 bases had no gene match. This CDR3 region has 17 residues. From germline, CDR1 is MNHNY and CDR2 SVGAGI (reference sequence). CDR3 nucleotide sequence: TGTGCCAGCAGTCCCTCACCTGGACAGGGACTCAACACTGAAGCTTTCTTT. Encoded protein: CASSPSPGQGLNTEAFF.

V usage is TRBV10-3 and J usage is TRBJ1-5; D is unclear. V lost 3 bases and J 5 bases, leaving 8 bases between the germline ends. Looked up from germline, CDR1 is ENHRY and CDR2 is SYGVKD. There are 13 residues in the CDR3. The chain's CDR3 is CAISEGSDQPQHF. CDR3 nucleotides: TGTGCCATCAGTGAAGGGAGTGATCAGCCCCAGCATTTT.

CDR3 sequence: CASGWEGSNYGYTF. DNA of the CDR3: TGTGCCAGCGGATGGGAAGGGAGTAACTATGGCTACACCTTC. The J gene is TRBJ1-2, the V gene TRBV7-9; D remains ambiguous. Trimming left V 8 bases short and J 1 base short, with 14 bases between. Germline CDR1 SEHNR, CDR2 FQNEAQ (reference sequence). This CDR3 region has 14 residues.